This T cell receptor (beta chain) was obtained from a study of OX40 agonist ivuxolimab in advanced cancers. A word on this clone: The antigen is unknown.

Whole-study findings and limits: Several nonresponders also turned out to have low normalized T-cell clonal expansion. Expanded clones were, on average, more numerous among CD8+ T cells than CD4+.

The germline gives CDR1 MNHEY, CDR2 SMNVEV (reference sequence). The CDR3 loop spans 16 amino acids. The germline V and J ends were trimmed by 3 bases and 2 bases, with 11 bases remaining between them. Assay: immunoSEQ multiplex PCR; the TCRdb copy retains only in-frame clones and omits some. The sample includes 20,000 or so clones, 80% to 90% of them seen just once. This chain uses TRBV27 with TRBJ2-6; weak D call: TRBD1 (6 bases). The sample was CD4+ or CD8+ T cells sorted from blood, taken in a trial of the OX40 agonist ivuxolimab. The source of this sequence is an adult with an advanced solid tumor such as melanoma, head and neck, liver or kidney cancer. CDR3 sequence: CASSLARGPGANVLTF. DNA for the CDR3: TGTGCCAGCAGTTTGGCCAGGGGCCCTGGGGCCAACGTCCTGACTTTC. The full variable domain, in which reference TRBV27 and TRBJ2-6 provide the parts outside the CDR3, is EAQVTQNPRYLITVTGKKLTVTCSQNMNHEYMSWYRQDPGLGLRQIYYSMNVEVTDKGDVPEGYKVSRKEKRNFPLILESPSPNQTSLYFCASSLARGPGANVLTFGAGSRLTVL.